This T cell receptor (beta chain) is from a study of early T cells in non-severe SARS-CoV-2 infection. Study in general: Unsorted whole-blood RNA was sequenced in bulk, leaving chains unpaired. Overall study results and limits: VDJdb-based annotation leaned toward anti-spike CD8 responses and missed private and CD4 specificities.

Each cDNA molecule carried a unique molecular identifier. TCRdb reprocessed the 5' RACE reads with MiXCR, giving one entry per CDR3 protein. The sample consists of around 47,000 distinct CDR3 sequences, approximately 10% of them appearing once. This clonotype has at least ten counts. Its target is not known. Trimming took 3 bases from V and 9 from J; bases not matched to a gene: 5. Germline V lookup: CDR1 SGHDT, CDR2 YYEEEE. The CDR3 is 13 amino acids. Sequenced: whole blood. This clonotype originated in an adult who was a healthcare worker with PCR-confirmed SARS-CoV-2 infection or an uninfected control (not recorded which). This sequence joins TRBV5-6 and TRBJ2-1, with 8 positions matching TRBD2. CDR3 protein: CASSSLAGGEQFF. The CDR3 region has the DNA TGTGCCAGCAGCTCGCTAGCGGGCGGTGAGCAGTTCTTC.